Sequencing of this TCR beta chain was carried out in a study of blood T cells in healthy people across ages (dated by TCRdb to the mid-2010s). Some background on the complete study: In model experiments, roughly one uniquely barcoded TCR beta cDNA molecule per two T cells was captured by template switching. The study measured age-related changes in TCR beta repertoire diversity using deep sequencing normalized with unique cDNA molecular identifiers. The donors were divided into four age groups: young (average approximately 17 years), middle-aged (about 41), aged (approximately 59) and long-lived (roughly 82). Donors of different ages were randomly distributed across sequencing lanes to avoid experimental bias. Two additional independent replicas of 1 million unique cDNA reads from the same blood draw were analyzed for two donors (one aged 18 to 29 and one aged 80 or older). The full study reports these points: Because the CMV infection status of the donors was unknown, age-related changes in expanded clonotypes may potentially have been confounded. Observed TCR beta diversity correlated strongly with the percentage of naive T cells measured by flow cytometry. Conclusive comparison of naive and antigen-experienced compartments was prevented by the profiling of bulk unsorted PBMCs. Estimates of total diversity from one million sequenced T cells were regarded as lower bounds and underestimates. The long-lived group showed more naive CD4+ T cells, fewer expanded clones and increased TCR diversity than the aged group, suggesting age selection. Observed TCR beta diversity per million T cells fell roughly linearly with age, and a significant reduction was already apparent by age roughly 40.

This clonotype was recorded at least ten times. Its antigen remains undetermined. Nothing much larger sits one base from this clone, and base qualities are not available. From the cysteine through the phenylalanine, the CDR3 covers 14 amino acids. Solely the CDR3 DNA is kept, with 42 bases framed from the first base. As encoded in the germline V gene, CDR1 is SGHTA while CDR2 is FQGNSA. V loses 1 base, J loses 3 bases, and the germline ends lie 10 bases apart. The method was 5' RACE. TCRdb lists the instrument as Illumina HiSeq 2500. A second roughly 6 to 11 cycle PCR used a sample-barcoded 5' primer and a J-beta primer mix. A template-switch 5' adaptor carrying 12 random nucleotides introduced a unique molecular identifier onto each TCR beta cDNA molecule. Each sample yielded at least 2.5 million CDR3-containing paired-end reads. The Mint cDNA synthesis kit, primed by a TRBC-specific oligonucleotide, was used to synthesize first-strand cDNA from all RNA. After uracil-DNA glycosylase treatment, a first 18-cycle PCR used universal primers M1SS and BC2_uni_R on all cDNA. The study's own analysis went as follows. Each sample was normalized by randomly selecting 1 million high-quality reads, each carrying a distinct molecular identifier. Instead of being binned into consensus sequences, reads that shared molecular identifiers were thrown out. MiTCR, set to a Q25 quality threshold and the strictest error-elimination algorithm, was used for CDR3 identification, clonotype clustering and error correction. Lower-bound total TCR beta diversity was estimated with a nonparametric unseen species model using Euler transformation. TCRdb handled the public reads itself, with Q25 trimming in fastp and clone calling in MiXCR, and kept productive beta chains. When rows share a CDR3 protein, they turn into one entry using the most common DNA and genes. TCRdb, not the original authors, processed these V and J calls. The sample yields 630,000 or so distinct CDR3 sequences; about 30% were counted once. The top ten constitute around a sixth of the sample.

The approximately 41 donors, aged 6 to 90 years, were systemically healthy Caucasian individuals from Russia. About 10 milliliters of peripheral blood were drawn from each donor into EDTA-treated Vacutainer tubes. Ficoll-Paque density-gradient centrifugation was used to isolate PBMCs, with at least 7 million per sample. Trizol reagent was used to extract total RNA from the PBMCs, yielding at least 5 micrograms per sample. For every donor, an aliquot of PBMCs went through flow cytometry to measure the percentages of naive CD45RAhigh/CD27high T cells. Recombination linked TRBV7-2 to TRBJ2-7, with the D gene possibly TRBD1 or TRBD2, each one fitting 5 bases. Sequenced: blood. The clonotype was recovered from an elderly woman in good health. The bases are TGTGCCAGCAGCTTAGTTAGAGGGGACTACGAGCAGTACTTC. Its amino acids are CASSLVRGDYEQYF.